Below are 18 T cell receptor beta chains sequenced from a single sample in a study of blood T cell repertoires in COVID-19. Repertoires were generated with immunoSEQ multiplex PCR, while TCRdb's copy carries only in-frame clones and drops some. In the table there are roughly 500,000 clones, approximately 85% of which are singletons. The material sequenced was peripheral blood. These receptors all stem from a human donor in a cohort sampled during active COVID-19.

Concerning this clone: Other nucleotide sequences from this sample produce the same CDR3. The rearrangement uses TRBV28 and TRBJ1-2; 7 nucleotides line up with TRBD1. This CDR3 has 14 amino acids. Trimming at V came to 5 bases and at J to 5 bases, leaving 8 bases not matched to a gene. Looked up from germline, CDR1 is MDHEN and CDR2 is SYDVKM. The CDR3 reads CASSIRQGSYGYTF. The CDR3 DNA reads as TGTGCCAGCAGTATCCGACAGGGATCTTATGGCTACACCTTC.

The CDR3 is CASSPTSQGVRSYEQFF. The CDR3 nucleotides read TGTGCCAGCTCACCGACGAGTCAGGGGGTTAGGTCCTATGAGCAGTTCTTC. The chain couples TRBV18 to TRBJ2-1, with 7 bases aligning to TRBD1. The CDR3 runs 17 residues. Germline values: CDR1 KGHSH, CDR2 LQKENI. Unmatched junction bases numbered 16, after V lost 3 bases and J lost 8 bases.

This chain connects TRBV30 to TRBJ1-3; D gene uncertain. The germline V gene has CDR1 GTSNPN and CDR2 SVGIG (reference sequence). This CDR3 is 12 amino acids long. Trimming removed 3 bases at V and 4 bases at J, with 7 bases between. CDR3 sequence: CAWSAMGNTIYF. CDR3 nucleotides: TGTGCCTGGAGCGCTATGGGAAACACCATATATTTT.

The CDR3 spells CASSLEQGEAFF. The CDR3 DNA follows: TGTGCCAGCAGCTTAGAGCAGGGTGAAGCTTTCTTT. The chain uses TRBV11-3 and TRBJ1-1; D is perhaps TRBD1 (5 bases). The CDR3 length is 12 residues. V was cut by 0 bases and J by 7 bases, with 6 bases left in between. The germline gives CDR1 SGHNT, CDR2 YENEEA.

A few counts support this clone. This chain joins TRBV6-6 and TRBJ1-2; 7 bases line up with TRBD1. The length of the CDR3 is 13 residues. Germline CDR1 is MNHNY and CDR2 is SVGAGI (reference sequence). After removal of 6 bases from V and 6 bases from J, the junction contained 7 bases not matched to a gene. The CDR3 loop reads CASSKNGQDGYTF. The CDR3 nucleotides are TGTGCCAGCAGCAAGAATGGACAGGATGGCTACACCTTC.

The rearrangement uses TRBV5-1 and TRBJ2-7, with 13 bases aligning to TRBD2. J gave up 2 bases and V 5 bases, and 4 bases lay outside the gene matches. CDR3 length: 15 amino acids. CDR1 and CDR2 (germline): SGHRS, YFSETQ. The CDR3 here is CASSRTSGGPYEQYF. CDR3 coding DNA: TGCGCCAGCAGTAGGACTAGCGGGGGCCCCTACGAGCAGTACTTC.

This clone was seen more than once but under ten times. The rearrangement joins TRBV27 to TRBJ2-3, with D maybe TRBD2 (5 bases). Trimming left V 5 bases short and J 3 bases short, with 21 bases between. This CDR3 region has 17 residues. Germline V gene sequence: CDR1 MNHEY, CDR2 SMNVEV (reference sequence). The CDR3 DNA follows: TGTGCCAGCAGTAAGTCCCGGGCCCCCCGGGATACAGATACGCAGTATTTT. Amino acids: CASSKSRAPRDTDTQYF.

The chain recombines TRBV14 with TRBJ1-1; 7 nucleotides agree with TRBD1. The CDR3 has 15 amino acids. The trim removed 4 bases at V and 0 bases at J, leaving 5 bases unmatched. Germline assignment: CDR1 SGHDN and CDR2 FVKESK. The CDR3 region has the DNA TGTGCCAGCAGCCGTCAGGGGGGAATGAACACTGAAGCTTTCTTT. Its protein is CASSRQGGMNTEAFF.

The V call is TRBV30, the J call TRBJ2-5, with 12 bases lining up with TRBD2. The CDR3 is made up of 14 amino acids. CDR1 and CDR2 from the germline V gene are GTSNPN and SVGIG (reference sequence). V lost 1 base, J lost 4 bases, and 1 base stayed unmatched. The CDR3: CAWSEGLAGETQYF. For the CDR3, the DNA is TGTGCCTGGAGTGAGGGACTAGCGGGAGAGACCCAGTACTTC.

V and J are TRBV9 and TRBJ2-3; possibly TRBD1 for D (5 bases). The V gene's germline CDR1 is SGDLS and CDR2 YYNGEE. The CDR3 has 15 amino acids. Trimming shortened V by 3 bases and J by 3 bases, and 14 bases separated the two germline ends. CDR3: CASSAKGALTDTQYF. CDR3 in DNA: TGTGCCAGCAGCGCCAAAGGGGCTCTAACAGATACGCAGTATTTT. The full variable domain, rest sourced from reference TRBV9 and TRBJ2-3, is DSGVTQTPKHLITATGQRVTLRCSPRSGDLSVYWYQQSLDQGLQFLIQYYNGEERAKGNILERFSAQQFPDLHSELNLSSLELGDSALYFCASSAKGALTDTQYFGPGTRLTVL.

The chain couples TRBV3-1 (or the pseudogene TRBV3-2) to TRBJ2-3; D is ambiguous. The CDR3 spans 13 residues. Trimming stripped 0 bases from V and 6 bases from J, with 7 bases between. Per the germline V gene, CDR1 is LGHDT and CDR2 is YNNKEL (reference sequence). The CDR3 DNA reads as TGTGCCAGCAGCCAAGATGCGTCGGATACGCAGTATTTT. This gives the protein CASSQDASDTQYF.

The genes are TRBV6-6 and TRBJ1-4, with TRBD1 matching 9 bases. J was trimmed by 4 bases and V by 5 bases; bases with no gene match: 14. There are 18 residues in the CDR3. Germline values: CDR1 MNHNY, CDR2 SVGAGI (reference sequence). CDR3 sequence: CASSPTGGGEFFNEKLFF. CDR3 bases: TGTGCCAGCAGTCCAACAGGGGGCGGGGAGTTCTTTAATGAAAAACTGTTTTTT.

CDR3 bases: TGTGCCAGTTTTTTTGGAGCGGGAGGGCCTTCACTGGGTGAGCAGTTCTTC. Translation gives CASFFGAGGPSLGEQFF. The rearrangement links TRBV19 to TRBJ2-1; 10 bases agree with TRBD2. From germline, CDR1 is LNHDA and CDR2 SQIVND (reference sequence). CDR3 length equals 17 residues. The junction had 19 bases not matched to a gene; V was cut back by 8 bases and J by 9 bases.

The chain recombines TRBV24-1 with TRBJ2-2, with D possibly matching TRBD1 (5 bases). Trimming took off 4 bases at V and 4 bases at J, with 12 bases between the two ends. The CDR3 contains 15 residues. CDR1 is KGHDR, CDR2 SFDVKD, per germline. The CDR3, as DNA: TGTGCCACCAGTGACCCCCGACAGCTCACCGGGGAGCTGTTTTTT. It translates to CATSDPRQLTGELFF.

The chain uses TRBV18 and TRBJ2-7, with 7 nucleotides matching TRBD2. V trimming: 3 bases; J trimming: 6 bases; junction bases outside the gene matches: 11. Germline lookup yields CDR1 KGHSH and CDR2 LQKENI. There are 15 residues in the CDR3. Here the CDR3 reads CASSPTSLGLVEQYF. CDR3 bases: TGTGCCAGCTCACCGACTAGCTTGGGGCTAGTCGAGCAGTACTTC.

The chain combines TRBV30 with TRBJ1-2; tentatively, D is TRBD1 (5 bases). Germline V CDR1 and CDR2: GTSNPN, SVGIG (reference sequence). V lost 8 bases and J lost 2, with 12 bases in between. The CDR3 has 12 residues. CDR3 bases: TGTGCCCATGGGGGGGGAAACTATGGCTACACCTTC. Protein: CAHGGGNYGYTF.

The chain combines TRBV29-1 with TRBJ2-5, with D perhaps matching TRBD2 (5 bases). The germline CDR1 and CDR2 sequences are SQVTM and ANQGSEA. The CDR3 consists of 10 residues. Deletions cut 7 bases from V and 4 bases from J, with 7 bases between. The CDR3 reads CSAGGETQYF. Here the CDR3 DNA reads TGCAGCGCCGGAGGAGAGACCCAGTACTTC.

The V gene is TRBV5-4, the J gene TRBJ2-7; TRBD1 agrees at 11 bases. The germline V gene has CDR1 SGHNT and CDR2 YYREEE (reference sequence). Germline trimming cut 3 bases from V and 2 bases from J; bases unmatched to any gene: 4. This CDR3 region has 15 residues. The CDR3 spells CASSSGQGATYEQYF. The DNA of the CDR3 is TGTGCCAGCAGCTCCGGACAGGGGGCGACCTACGAGCAGTACTTC.